Each of the 18 T cell receptor beta chains below was sequenced from the same sample in a study of molecular identifiers for immune sequencing clone quantification. TCRdb ran MiXCR on the PCR reads and lists one entry per CDR3 protein. The sample has some 580,000 distinct CDR3 sequences; roughly 25% are singletons. Sequences were obtained from naive CD8+ T cells from blood, with Jurkat cell RNA spiked in. As to subset: FACS-sorted CD8+CD4-CCR7+CD45RA+ naive T cells. The receptors derive from a human donor in good health. Some libraries in this study had Jurkat cell RNA spiked in.

This clonotype showed up just a few times. The rearrangement joins TRBV7-6 to TRBJ2-7; TRBD1 agrees at 7 bases. Germline CDR1 SGHVS, CDR2 FNYEAQ. The CDR3 sequence is 14 residues long. J lost 0 bases, V lost 10 bases, and 9 bases had no gene match. CDR3 DNA sequence: TGTGCCACACGACAGGGCACCAACTCCTACGAGCAGTACTTC. It specifies CATRQGTNSYEQYF.

This clonotype was seen many times. The V gene is TRBV6-2 or TRBV6-3, the J gene TRBJ1-1; 8 bases map to TRBD1. Germline V gene data show CDR1 as MNHEY and CDR2 as SVGEGT. The CDR3 is 14 amino acids. Trimming took 7 bases from V and 3 from J; bases not matched to a gene: 7. The CDR3, as DNA: TGTGCCAGCAACTTTGGACAGGGACACACTGAAGCTTTCTTT. This encodes CASNFGQGHTEAFF.

Concerning this clonotype: Germline and junction disagree at one end, which may indicate a read error. This chain connects TRBV20-1 to TRBJ2-2; possibly TRBD2 for D (5 bases). The CDR3 runs to 15 residues. CDR1 and CDR2 (germline): DFQATT, SNEGSKA (reference sequence). CDR3 amino acids: CSAAERQTNTGELLF. The CDR3 DNA follows: TGCAGTGCCGCAGAACGGCAGACGAACACCGGGGAGCTGCTTTTT.

In its sample, this clonotype was seen many times. The rearrangement links TRBV7-2 to TRBJ1-1; maybe TRBD1 (5 bases). The germline V and J ends were trimmed by 2 bases and 7 bases, with 17 bases remaining between them. The CDR3 consists of 15 residues. CDR1 SGHTA and CDR2 FQGNSA come from the germline V gene. In DNA, the CDR3 is TGTGCCAGCAGCTTATCCCCAGGGTTATTCGGTGAAGCTTTCTTT. Its protein is CASSLSPGLFGEAFF.

In its sample, this clonotype was seen many times. The chain uses TRBV5-4 and TRBJ2-3, with D hard to call. The CDR3 runs to 12 residues. Trimming cost V 5 bases and J 4 bases, with 8 bases left between them. Germline V gene data show CDR1 as SGHNT and CDR2 as YYREEE (reference sequence). CDR3 nucleotides: TGTGCCAGCAGTGGAGCCTCAGATACGCAGTATTTT. Amino acids: CASSGASDTQYF.

This clonotype was detected ten times or more. The rearrangement uses TRBV5-6 and TRBJ1-1; possible D gene TRBD1, 6 bases. In germline, CDR1 is SGHDT, CDR2 YYEEEE. Between the trimmed V and J ends, which lost 3 bases and 7 bases, there was a span of 13 bases. This CDR3 has 13 residues. The CDR3 nucleotides read TGTGCCAGCAGCTGGAGACAGGAACTTGAAGCTTTCTTT. Translating gives CASSWRQELEAFF.

The V and J genes are TRBV2 and TRBJ2-7; 7 bases are shared with TRBD1. The CDR3 is made up of 15 amino acids. Germline lookup yields CDR1 SNHLY and CDR2 FYNNEI. V dropped 0 bases and J dropped 6; count of bases not matched to a gene: 8. The CDR3 reads CASSEALTGLSEQYF. The DNA of the CDR3 is TGTGCCAGCAGTGAAGCGCTGACAGGGCTCTCCGAGCAGTACTTC.

This rearrangement joins TRBV6-1 to TRBJ2-5, with D maybe TRBD2 (6 bases). This CDR3 spans 18 amino acids. Trimming stripped 2 bases from V and 5 bases from J, with 24 bases between. CDR1 MNHNS and CDR2 SASEGT come from the germline V gene. DNA of the CDR3: TGTGCCAGCAGTGAACAACTCGAATGGAGAACGGAGGGGGAGACCCAGTACTTC. Translating it yields CASSEQLEWRTEGETQYF.

This clonotype was detected a few times. The J gene is TRBJ2-3, the V gene TRBV28, with 13 bases fitting TRBD2. J gave up 2 bases and V 10 bases, and 12 bases lay outside the gene matches. The CDR3 length is 17 residues. Germline CDR1 and CDR2: MDHEN and SYDVKM. CDR3: CATTVTTSGRVTDTQYF. CDR3 in DNA: TGTGCCACCACCGTGACCACTAGCGGGAGGGTCACAGATACGCAGTATTTT.

This clonotype has ten or more counts. V and J are TRBV7-2 and TRBJ2-7; weak D call: TRBD2 (5 bases). V was cut by 5 bases and J by 4 bases, with 15 bases left in between. The CDR3 spans 14 residues. Looked up from germline, CDR1 is SGHTA and CDR2 is FQGNSA. DNA of the CDR3: TGTGCCAGCAGCAGACCCGAGCGGCATTACGAGCAGTACTTC. Residues: CASSRPERHYEQYF.

The chain carries TRBV9 and TRBJ2-7; no reliable D call. CDR1 SGDLS and CDR2 YYNGEE come from the germline V gene. V dropped 0 bases and J dropped 2 bases, with 9 bases sitting between them. This CDR3 has 14 amino acids. CDR3 in amino acids: CASSVEVLTYEQYF. In DNA, the CDR3 is TGTGCCAGCAGCGTAGAGGTGCTGACCTACGAGCAGTACTTC.

This clonotype came up many times. The genes are TRBV4-1 and TRBJ2-1; D is unresolved. Per the germline V gene, CDR1 is MGHRA and CDR2 is YSYEKL. The CDR3 runs to 14 residues. The germline V and J ends were trimmed by 3 bases and 14 bases, with 20 bases remaining between them. As DNA, the CDR3 is TGCGCCAGCAGCCAGGTCCCGCTTCAGGCTATTAAGTTCTTC. Protein sequence: CASSQVPLQAIKFF.

Of note for this clonotype: One end of the junction varies from germline; a read error may be responsible. This rearrangement joins TRBV6-5 to TRBJ2-3; D is possibly TRBD2 (6 bases). The CDR3 totals 15 residues. CDR1 and CDR2 (germline): MNHEY, SVGAGI. CDR3 DNA: TGTGCCGGCAGTCCTGGGGGACTTGGCACAGATACGCAGTATTTT. Encoded protein: CAGSPGGLGTDTQYF.

A note on this clonotype: A much larger clone lies a single base off, so this may be a read error. The chain combines TRBV12-3 or TRBV12-4 with TRBJ2-3; D is undetermined. V lost 5 bases and J lost 10, with 13 bases in between. The CDR3 has 12 residues. The CDR3 coding sequence is TGTGCCAGCAGTGCGGATCAGAATGCGCAGTATTTT. Protein: CASSADQNAQYF.

This clonotype has a handful of counts. The chain carries TRBV13 and TRBJ1-1; D is perhaps TRBD1 (5 bases). Germline loops: CDR1 PRHDT, CDR2 FYEKMQ (reference sequence). V was clipped by 5 bases and J by 0 bases, with 16 bases between them. The CDR3 has 16 amino acids. CDR3: CASSGTGRRMNTEAFF. CDR3 DNA: TGTGCCAGCAGCGGAACGGGACGGCGAATGAACACTGAAGCTTTCTTT.

The chain combines TRBV7-6 with TRBJ2-1; D ambiguous. The CDR3 has 16 amino acids. V was clipped by 0 bases and J by 9 bases, with 18 bases between them. Germline loops: CDR1 SGHVS, CDR2 FNYEAQ. Here the CDR3 reads CASSLAVGGSGSEQFF. In DNA form, the CDR3 reads TGTGCCAGCAGCTTAGCGGTGGGTGGGTCGGGTAGTGAGCAGTTCTTC.

Many counts were recorded for this clonotype. CDR3: CATSREGGMEAFF. CDR3 sequence (DNA): TGTGCCACCAGCAGAGAAGGGGGGATGGAAGCTTTCTTT. The V and J genes are TRBV15 and TRBJ1-1; maybe TRBD1 (6 bases). CDR1 is LNHNV and CDR2 is YYDKDF in the germline V gene (reference sequence). There are 13 residues in the CDR3. V shed 0 bases and J shed 8 bases, with 10 bases lying between them.

Many counts were recorded for this clonotype. This chain connects TRBV6-5 to TRBJ1-6, with 10 bases aligning to TRBD1. CDR1 MNHEY and CDR2 SVGAGI come from the germline V gene. Unmatched junction bases numbered 4, after V lost 8 bases and J lost 9 bases. The CDR3 has 13 residues. Here the CDR3 DNA reads TGTGCCAGCGGGACAGGGGAGGGTTCACCCCTCCACTTT. Translation: CASGTGEGSPLHF.